Following are 30 T cell receptor beta chains from one sample sequenced in a study of post-analysis software for immune sequencing data. General observations from the study: Compared with controls, patients had more of roughly 5 TRBV segments, including TRBV5-6, TRBV5-1 and TRBV20-1.

Prepared libraries of TCR beta cDNA carried unique molecular identifiers. TCRdb reprocessed the PCR reads with MiXCR, giving one entry per CDR3 protein. The sample holds about 200,000 distinct CDR3 sequences; about 30% are singletons and the top ten take 3% to 4%. No antigen has been assigned to these receptors. The sample was blood. The receptors were gathered from a girl aged 2-17 years with multiple sclerosis.

This clonotype was counted once. Possible read error: a much larger clone is one base away. Lacking the conserved final phenylalanine or tryptophan, this CDR3 likely reflects a read error. The chain is built from TRBV7-9 and TRBJ1-2; 7 nucleotides align to TRBD1. V lost 1 base to trimming and J lost 8 bases; unmatched junction nucleotides: 4. The CDR3 spans 13 residues. From germline, CDR1 is SEHNR and CDR2 FQNEAQ (reference sequence). This CDR3 reads CASSLGQGGGYTL. DNA of the CDR3: TGTGCCAGCAGCTTAGGACAGGGCGGGGGCTACACCTTA.

About this clonotype itself: A read error may explain this, as a much larger clone is one base away. J is TRBJ2-7 and V is TRBV12-3 or TRBV12-4, with a weak D call TRBD1 (6 bases). The CDR3 extends over 16 amino acids. The V and J ends lost 5 bases and 6 bases respectively, with 23 bases between them. CDR3 sequence reads: CASSLKSGGLVSEQYF. CDR3 sequence (DNA): TGTGCCAGCAGTCTGAAAAGTGGGGGCCTCGTCTCCGAGCAGTACTTC.

This clonotype was detected a few times. The chain carries TRBV24-1 and TRBJ2-2; TRBD1 agrees at 7 bases. Germline V gene data show CDR1 as KGHDR and CDR2 as SFDVKD. CDR3 length equals 16 residues. V lost 1 base and J lost 1; bases outside the gene matches: 2. The CDR3 sequence: CATSDLGGRNTGELFF. The CDR3 DNA reads as TGTGCCACCAGTGATTTAGGGGGCCGGAACACCGGGGAGCTGTTTTTT.

Only one count was recorded for this clonotype. One base away lies a much larger clone, so this may be a sequencing read error. This chain uses TRBV5-1 with TRBJ2-3; D is possibly TRBD1 or TRBD2 (5 bases each). Germline V gene lookup returns CDR1 SGHRS and CDR2 YFSETQ. V shed 7 bases and J shed 1 base, with 16 bases lying between them. The CDR3 covers 15 residues. CDR3 nucleotide sequence: TGCGCCAGCGGGACGACAGATAGGGGCACAGATACGCAGTATTTT. Its translation: CASGTTDRGTDTQYF.

V and J are TRBV19 and TRBJ1-4; TRBD1 is a possible D gene (5 bases). Germline values: CDR1 LNHDA, CDR2 SQIVND (reference sequence). The ends were cut back, 9 bases at V and 5 bases at J, with 16 bases in the middle. CDR3 length equals 14 residues. In DNA, the CDR3 is TGTGCCAGCCGATCCGGGACGGTCAATGAAAAACTGTTTTTT. This encodes CASRSGTVNEKLFF.

The V call is TRBV20-1, the J call TRBJ2-3; perhaps TRBD1 as D (6 bases). Germline CDR1 DFQATT, CDR2 SNEGSKA (reference sequence). The CDR3 is 18 amino acids. Trimming stripped 6 bases from V and 2 bases from J, with 27 bases between. CDR3 nucleotides: TGCAGTGCGACCGAAGGTTCTCAGGGGTGGTCCACCACAGATACGCAGTATTTT. This translates into CSATEGSQGWSTTDTQYF.

The V gene is TRBV7-8, the J gene TRBJ2-7; D gene ambiguous. The V end was cut by 0 bases, the J end by 0 bases, with 9 bases between. This CDR3 is built from 15 residues. Germline CDR1 and CDR2: SGHVS and FQNEAQ. This CDR3 reads CASSLAEGISYEQYF. In DNA, the CDR3 is TGTGCCAGCAGCTTAGCGGAAGGAATCTCCTACGAGCAGTACTTC. Variable domain in full (rest from reference TRBV7-8 and TRBJ2-7): GAGVSQSPRYKVAKRGQDVALRCDPISGHVSLFWYQQALGQGPEFLTYFQNEAQLDKSGLPSDRFFAERPEGSVSTLKIQRTQQEDSAVYLCASSLAEGISYEQYFGPGTRLTVT.

In its sample, this clonotype was seen a few times. The chain combines TRBV20-1 with TRBJ1-4, with 10 bases that match TRBD1. The trim removed 6 bases at V and 6 bases at J, leaving 7 bases unmatched. Germline lookup yields CDR1 DFQATT and CDR2 SNEGSKA (reference sequence). The CDR3 runs to 14 residues. CDR3 amino acids: CSAPDRGQDEKLFF. CDR3 DNA: TGCAGTGCACCCGACAGGGGGCAGGATGAAAAACTGTTTTTT.

Notes on this clonotype: Given a much more abundant clone one base away, this may be a read error. V usage is TRBV29-1 and J usage is TRBJ1-5; the match to TRBD1 covers 11 bases. With 7 bases clipped from V and 0 bases from J, the junction kept 2 bases outside the gene matches. Germline CDR1 and CDR2: SQVTM and ANQGSEA. CDR3 length: 14 amino acids. The CDR3 spells CSAGTGGSNQPQHF. The CDR3 DNA reads TGCAGCGCCGGGACAGGGGGTAGCAATCAGCCCCAGCATTTT.

This clonotype has a count of ten or more. J is TRBJ1-2 and V is TRBV20-1, with D uncertain. This CDR3 spans 13 amino acids. Between the trimmed V and J ends, which lost 0 bases and 5 bases, there was a span of 10 bases. In germline, CDR1 is DFQATT, CDR2 SNEGSKA (reference sequence). CDR3 loop: CSARERAQYGYTF. For the CDR3, the DNA is TGCAGTGCTAGAGAAAGGGCCCAATATGGCTACACCTTC.

J is TRBJ2-3 and V is TRBV7-2; unclear D gene. The CDR3 has 12 amino acids. From germline, CDR1 is SGHTA and CDR2 FQGNSA. V was clipped by 3 bases and J by 6 bases, with 7 bases between them. The CDR3 coding sequence is TGTGCCAGCAGCTTTAGGTGGGATACGCAGTATTTT. This encodes CASSFRWDTQYF.

Notes on this clonotype: Possible read error: a much larger clone is one base away. The gene calls are TRBV20-1 and TRBJ2-5; D may be TRBD1 (6 bases). The J call may not be correct, given that the DNA end is closer to TRBJ2-7. CDR1 and CDR2 (germline): DFQATT, SNEGSKA (reference sequence). The CDR3 covers 13 residues. CDR3 nucleotide sequence: TGCAGTGCTTCACAGGGCCTAGAAGTCGAGCAGTACTTC. Translating gives CSASQGLEVEQYF.

This clonotype was picked up a small number of times. The gene calls are TRBV12-3 or TRBV12-4 and TRBJ1-1, with no clear D. The CDR3 runs to 15 residues. V shed 5 bases and J shed 0 bases, with 13 bases lying between them. The CDR3 sequence is CASSPRGSVNTEAFF. The CDR3 bases are TGTGCCAGCAGTCCCCGTGGGTCAGTGAACACTGAAGCTTTCTTT.

As for this clonotype: This may stem from a read error, because a much larger clone lies one nucleotide away. This sequence joins TRBV29-1 and TRBJ2-6, with 7 bases identical to TRBD2. The CDR3 runs 14 residues. J lost 2 bases, V lost 7 bases, and 5 bases had no gene match. Germline V CDR1 and CDR2: SQVTM, ANQGSEA. CDR3 region: CSAGEGPGANVLTF. The CDR3 region has the DNA TGCAGCGCTGGGGAGGGCCCTGGGGCCAACGTCCTGACTTTC.

This clonotype occurred many times. The rearrangement links TRBV28 to TRBJ2-1; D gene unclear. The ends were cut back, 7 bases at V and 10 bases at J, with 11 bases in the middle. This CDR3 region has 11 residues. Germline V gene data show CDR1 as MDHEN and CDR2 as SYDVKM. For the CDR3, the DNA is TGTGCCAGCATGATATTGCGGGAGCAGTTCTTC. Residues: CASMILREQFF. The full variable domain, in which reference TRBV28 and TRBJ2-1 provide the parts outside the CDR3, is DVKVTQSSRYLVKRTGEKVFLECVQDMDHENMFWYRQDPGLGLRLIYFSYDVKMKEKGDIPEGYSVSREKKERFSLILESASTNQTSMYLCASMILREQFFGPGTRLTVL.

Turning to this clonotype: A much larger clonotype is one base distant, so this may be a read error. In DNA, the CDR3 is TGCAGTGCGGTGAAACAGGTTTTCTATGGCCACACCTTC. This sequence encodes CSAVKQVFYGHTF. The chain links TRBV20-1 to TRBJ1-2; D possibly corresponds to TRBD1 (5 bases). Germline lookup yields CDR1 DFQATT and CDR2 SNEGSKA (reference sequence). The CDR3 is made up of 13 amino acids.

This chain joins TRBV7-8 and TRBJ2-7; 14 bases line up with TRBD2. The germline V gene encodes CDR1 SGHVS and CDR2 FQNEAQ. The CDR3 length is 15 residues. V lost 3 bases, J lost 5 bases, and 3 bases stayed unmatched. CDR3 protein: CASSLGLAGVDEQYF. In nucleotides, the CDR3 is TGTGCCAGCAGCTTGGGACTAGCGGGAGTAGACGAGCAGTACTTC.

J is TRBJ2-1 and V is TRBV28; weak D call: TRBD2 (6 bases). This CDR3 contains 14 residues. Trimming took off 9 bases at V and 4 bases at J, with 16 bases between the two ends. The germline V gene encodes CDR1 MDHEN and CDR2 SYDVKM. This CDR3 is CASLRRGTYNEQFF. The CDR3, as DNA: TGTGCCAGTCTTCGACGGGGGACTTACAATGAGCAGTTCTTC.

The CDR3 nucleotides are TGTGCCAGCAGTGGAATGCAAGGCAGTTACGAGCAGTACTTC. It translates to CASSGMQGSYEQYF. This sequence joins TRBV12-3 or TRBV12-4 and TRBJ2-7; D not certain. This CDR3 has 14 residues. Between the trimmed V and J ends, which lost 5 bases and 4 bases, there was a span of 15 bases.

This chain links TRBV5-6 with TRBJ2-3, with D hard to call. The V end lost 4 bases, the J end lost 6 bases, and 12 bases lay between the germline ends. The germline V gene encodes CDR1 SGHDT and CDR2 YYEEEE. The CDR3 runs to 13 residues. The CDR3 spells CASSPDVMDTQYF. DNA for the CDR3: TGTGCCAGCAGCCCGGATGTAATGGATACGCAGTATTTT.

There are a few counts of this clonotype. This chain links TRBV6-5 with TRBJ1-2, with 9 bases matching TRBD1. The germline V gene has CDR1 MNHEY and CDR2 SVGAGI. The CDR3 loop spans 18 amino acids. V trimming: 0 bases; J trimming: 5 bases; junction bases outside the gene matches: 13. CDR3 in amino acids: CASSYSTGRRDREYGYTF. CDR3 nucleotides: TGTGCCAGCAGTTACTCGACTGGCCGCCGGGACAGGGAGTATGGCTACACCTTC.

The V gene is TRBV7-2, the J gene TRBJ1-1; D gene ambiguous. Germline assignment: CDR1 SGHTA and CDR2 FQGNSA. This CDR3 comprises 14 residues. V was trimmed by 5 bases and J by 1 base, leaving 11 bases between them. The CDR3 sequence is CASSRETENTEAFF. The DNA of the CDR3 is TGTGCCAGCAGCCGAGAAACAGAGAACACTGAAGCTTTCTTT.

This chain connects TRBV7-9 to TRBJ1-2; D remains unclear. CDR3 length: 13 residues. Germline-derived CDR1 and CDR2 are SEHNR and FQNEAQ (reference sequence). Trimming left V 5 bases short and J 7 bases short, with 14 bases between. In DNA, the CDR3 is TGTGCCAGCAGCCCAGCCTTGACCAGTGGCTACACCTTC. Translation: CASSPALTSGYTF.

This clonotype was seen repeatedly, ten times or more. The chain employs TRBV6-2 or TRBV6-3 and TRBJ2-1; no definite D call. This CDR3 is built from 12 residues. V lost 4 bases to trimming and J lost 3 bases, with 4 bases between them. Germline V gene sequence: CDR1 MNHEY, CDR2 SVGEGT. CDR3 nucleotide sequence: TGTGCCAGCAGTTGGATCTACAATGAGCAGTTCTTC. It translates to CASSWIYNEQFF.

There are many counts of this clonotype. The chain links TRBV20-1 to TRBJ1-2; tentatively, D is TRBD1 (6 bases). Germline V gene data show CDR1 as DFQATT and CDR2 as SNEGSKA (reference sequence). The CDR3 is made up of 12 amino acids. Trimming pared 0 bases from V and 8 bases from J, leaving 10 bases between. In DNA form, the CDR3 reads TGCAGTGCTAGAGAACAGGGCTTGGGCTACACCTTC. It translates to CSAREQGLGYTF.

There are many counts of this clonotype. This chain uses TRBV12-3 or TRBV12-4 with TRBJ2-7; D is uncertain. CDR3 length: 13 residues. Deletions cut 2 bases from V and 1 base from J, with 6 bases between. The CDR3 bases are TGTGCCAGCAGTTTACGACGATCCTACGAGCAGTACTTC. Residues: CASSLRRSYEQYF.

This clonotype was seen a handful of times. V is TRBV5-1 and J is TRBJ2-3; no firm D call. The ends were cut back, 0 bases at V and 2 bases at J, with 7 bases in the middle. Germline CDR1 and CDR2: SGHRS and YFSETQ. The CDR3 covers 14 residues. DNA of the CDR3: TGCGCCAGCAGCTTGGAAATAGACACAGATACGCAGTATTTT. This codes for CASSLEIDTDTQYF.

This clonotype was detected ten times or more. The chain has TRBV12-3 or TRBV12-4 and TRBJ2-5; D ambiguous. V was clipped by 1 base and J by 2 bases, with 8 bases between them. CDR3 length: 14 amino acids. The CDR3: CASSLVGPQETQYF. The CDR3 nucleotides read TGTGCCAGCAGTTTAGTCGGCCCACAAGAGACCCAGTACTTC.

As to this clonotype: One junction end does not reproduce the germline sequence, and a read error may be involved. For the CDR3, the DNA is TGTGCTAGCAGCGCGGGACAGAAAGAGACCCAGTTCTTC. This codes for CASSAGQKETQFF. The V gene is TRBV7-7, the J gene TRBJ2-1; possible D gene TRBD1, 7 bases. This CDR3 has 13 amino acids. Germline-derived CDR1 and CDR2 are SSHAT and FNYEAQ (reference sequence).

The chain has TRBV28 and TRBJ1-2; tentatively, D is TRBD1 (5 bases). This CDR3 region has 14 residues. CDR1 is MDHEN, CDR2 SYDVKM, per germline. V was shortened by 6 bases and J by 7 bases, with 18 bases between the two germline ends. The CDR3 is CASSEEGWDCGYTF. The CDR3 DNA follows: TGTGCCAGCAGCGAGGAGGGGTGGGACTGTGGCTACACCTTC.